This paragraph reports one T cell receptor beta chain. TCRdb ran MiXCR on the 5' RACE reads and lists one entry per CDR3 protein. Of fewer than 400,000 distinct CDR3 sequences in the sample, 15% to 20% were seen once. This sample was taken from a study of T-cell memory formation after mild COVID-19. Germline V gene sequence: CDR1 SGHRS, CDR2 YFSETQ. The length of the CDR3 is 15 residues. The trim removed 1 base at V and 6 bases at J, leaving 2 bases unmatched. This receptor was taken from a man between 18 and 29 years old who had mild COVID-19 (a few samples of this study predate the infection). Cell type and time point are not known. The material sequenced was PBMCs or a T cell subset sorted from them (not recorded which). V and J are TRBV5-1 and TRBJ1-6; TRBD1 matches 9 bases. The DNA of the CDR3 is TGCGCCAGCAGCTTGTCGACAGGGGGTAATTCACCCCTCCACTTT. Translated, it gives CASSLSTGGNSPLHF. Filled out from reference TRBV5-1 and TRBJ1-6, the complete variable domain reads KAGVTQTPRYLIKTRGQQVTLSCSPISGHRSVSWYQQTPGQGLQFLFEYFSETQRNKGNFPGRFSGRQFSNSRSEMNVSTLELGDSALYLCASSLSTGGNSPLHFGNGTRLTVT.